This T cell receptor beta chain was documented in a study of blood T cells in healthy people across ages. A note on this clonotype: Its target is unknown.

A second PCR, run for roughly 7 to 11 cycles, used a sample-barcoded 5' primer plus a J-beta primer mix. TCRdb analysed the 5' RACE reads with MiXCR anew, one entry per CDR3 protein. The sample has about 1,400,000 distinct CDR3 sequences, approximately 59% seen once. General study points: Age brought a roughly linear fall in TCR beta diversity measured per million T cells.

The V gene's germline CDR1 is MNHEY and CDR2 SVGEGT. The length of the CDR3 is 14 residues. This sequence was found in a man aged 18 to 29 in good health. The chain couples TRBV6-2 or TRBV6-3 to TRBJ2-4; D may correspond to TRBD1 or TRBD2 (5 bases each). TRBJ2-7 matches the DNA end more closely, so the J call is doubtful. The sequenced sample consisted of blood. CDR3 DNA: TGTGCCAGCGGGGTTTGGCCAGGGACGAACGAGCAGTACTTC. It translates to CASGVWPGTNEQYF.